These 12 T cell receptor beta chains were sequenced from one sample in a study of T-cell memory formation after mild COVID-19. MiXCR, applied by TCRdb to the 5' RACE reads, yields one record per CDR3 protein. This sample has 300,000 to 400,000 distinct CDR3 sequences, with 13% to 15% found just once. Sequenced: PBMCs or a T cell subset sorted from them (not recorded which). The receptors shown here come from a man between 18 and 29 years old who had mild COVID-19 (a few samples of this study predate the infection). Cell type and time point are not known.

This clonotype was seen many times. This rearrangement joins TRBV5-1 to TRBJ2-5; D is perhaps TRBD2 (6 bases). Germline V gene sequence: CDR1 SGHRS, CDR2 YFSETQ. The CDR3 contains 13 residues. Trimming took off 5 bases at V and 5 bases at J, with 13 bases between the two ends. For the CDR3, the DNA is TGCGCCAGCAGTGAAATTGGAGGGGAGACCCAGTACTTC. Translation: CASSEIGGETQYF.

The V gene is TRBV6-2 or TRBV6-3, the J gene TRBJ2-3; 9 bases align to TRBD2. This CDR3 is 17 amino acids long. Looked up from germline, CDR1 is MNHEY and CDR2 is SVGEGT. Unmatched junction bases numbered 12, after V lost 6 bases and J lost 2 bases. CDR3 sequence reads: CASRRFRAGGFTDTQYF. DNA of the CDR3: TGTGCCAGCAGGCGTTTTCGTGCGGGGGGGTTCACAGATACGCAGTATTTT.

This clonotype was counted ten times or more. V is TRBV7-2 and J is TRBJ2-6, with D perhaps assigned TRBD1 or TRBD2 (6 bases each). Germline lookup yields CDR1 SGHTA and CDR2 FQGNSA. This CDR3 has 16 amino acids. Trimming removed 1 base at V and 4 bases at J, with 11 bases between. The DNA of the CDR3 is TGTGCCAGCAGCTTAGGGGGGGCGTTCGGGGCCAACGTCCTGACTTTC. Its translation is CASSLGGAFGANVLTF.

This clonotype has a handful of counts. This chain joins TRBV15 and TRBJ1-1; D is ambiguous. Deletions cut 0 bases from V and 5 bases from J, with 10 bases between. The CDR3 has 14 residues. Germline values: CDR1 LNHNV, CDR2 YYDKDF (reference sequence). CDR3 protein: CATSRDLAETEAFF. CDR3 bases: TGTGCCACCAGCAGAGATCTGGCCGAGACTGAAGCTTTCTTT.

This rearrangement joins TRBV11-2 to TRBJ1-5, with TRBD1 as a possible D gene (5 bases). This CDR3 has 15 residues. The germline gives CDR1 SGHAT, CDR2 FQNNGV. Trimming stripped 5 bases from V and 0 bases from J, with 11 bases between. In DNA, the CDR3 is TGTGCCAGCAGCCCCGGGACGCATAGCAATCAGCCCCAGCATTTT. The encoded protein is CASSPGTHSNQPQHF.

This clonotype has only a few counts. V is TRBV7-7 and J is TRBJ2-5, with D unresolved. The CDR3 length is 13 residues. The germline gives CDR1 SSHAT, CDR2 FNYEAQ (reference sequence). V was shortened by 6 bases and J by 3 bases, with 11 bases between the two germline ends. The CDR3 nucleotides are TGTGCCAGCAGTTCGGTGGGGAAAGAGACCCAGTACTTC. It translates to CASSSVGKETQYF.

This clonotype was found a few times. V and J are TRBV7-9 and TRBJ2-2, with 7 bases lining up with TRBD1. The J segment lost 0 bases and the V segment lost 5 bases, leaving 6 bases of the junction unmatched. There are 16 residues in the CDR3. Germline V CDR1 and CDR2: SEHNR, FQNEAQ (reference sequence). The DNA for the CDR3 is TGTGCCAGCAGCCCGACCGGGACAGCGAACACCGGGGAGCTGTTTTTT. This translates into CASSPTGTANTGELFF. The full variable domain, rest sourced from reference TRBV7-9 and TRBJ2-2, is DTGVSQNPRHKITKRGQNVTFRCDPISEHNRLYWYRQTLGQGPEFLTYFQNEAQLEKSRLLSDRFSAERPKGSFSTLEIQRTEQGDSAMYLCASSPTGTANTGELFFGEGSRLTVL.

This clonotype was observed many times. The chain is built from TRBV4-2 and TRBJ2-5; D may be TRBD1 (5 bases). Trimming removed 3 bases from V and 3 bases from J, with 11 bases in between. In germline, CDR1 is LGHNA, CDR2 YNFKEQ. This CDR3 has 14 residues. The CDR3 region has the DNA TGTGCCAGCAGCCACAGGGATATTGAAGAGACCCAGTACTTC. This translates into CASSHRDIEETQYF.

The CDR3 DNA reads as TGTGCCAGCAGGATGCAGGGCACTGGAAACACCATATATTTT. Protein sequence: CASRMQGTGNTIYF. This chain joins TRBV2 and TRBJ1-3; a weak D match, TRBD1 (5 bases). Trimming cost V 6 bases and J 2 bases, with 11 bases left between them. The CDR3 loop spans 14 amino acids. Germline-derived CDR1 and CDR2 are SNHLY and FYNNEI. The variable domain in full, completed from reference TRBV2 and TRBJ1-3, reads EPEVTQTPSHQVTQMGQEVILRCVPISNHLYFYWYRQILGQKVEFLVSFYNNEISEKSEIFDDQFSVERPDGSNFTLKIRSTKLEDSAMYFCASRMQGTGNTIYFGEGSWLTVV.

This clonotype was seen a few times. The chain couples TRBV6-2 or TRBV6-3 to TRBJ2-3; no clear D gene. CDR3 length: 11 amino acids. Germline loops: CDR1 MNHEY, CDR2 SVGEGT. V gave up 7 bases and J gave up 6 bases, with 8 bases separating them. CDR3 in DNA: TGTGCCAGCAAGTATTACGATACGCAGTATTTT. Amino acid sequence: CASKYYDTQYF.

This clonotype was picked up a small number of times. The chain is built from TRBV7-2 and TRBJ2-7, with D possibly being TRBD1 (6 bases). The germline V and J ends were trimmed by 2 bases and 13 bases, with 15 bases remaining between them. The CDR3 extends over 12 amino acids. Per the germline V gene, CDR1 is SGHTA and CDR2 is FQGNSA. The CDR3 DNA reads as TGTGCCAGCAGCTTACGCGCAGGGGTGCGATACGTC. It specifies CASSLRAGVRYV.

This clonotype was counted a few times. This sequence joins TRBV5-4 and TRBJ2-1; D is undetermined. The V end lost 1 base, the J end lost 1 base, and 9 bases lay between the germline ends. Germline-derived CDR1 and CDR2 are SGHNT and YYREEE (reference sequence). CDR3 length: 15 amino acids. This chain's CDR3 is CASSLMTSSYNEQFF. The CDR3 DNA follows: TGTGCCAGCAGCTTGATGACGAGTTCCTACAATGAGCAGTTCTTC.